These 27 T cell receptor beta chains share one sample of origin, sequenced in a study of blood T cell repertoires in COVID-19. Libraries were prepared by immunoSEQ multiplex PCR; TCRdb keeps only in-frame clonotypes and omits some of them. The profile covers approximately 200,000 clones, with around 88% appearing a single time and over 7% taken by the ten largest. What was sequenced was PBMCs or T cells enriched from blood (not recorded which). The origin of the receptors is a woman aged 25 to 39 who had recovered from COVID-19.

The gene calls are TRBV14 and TRBJ2-7; D is possibly TRBD2 (6 bases). Between the trimmed V and J ends, which lost 1 base and 2 bases, there was a span of 12 bases. The CDR3 runs to 15 residues. The germline gives CDR1 SGHDN, CDR2 FVKESK. Written as DNA, the CDR3 is TGTGCCAGCAGCCAAGTCCGGGGGTTTGCCTACGAGCAGTACTTC. Protein product: CASSQVRGFAYEQYF.

This chain uses TRBV27 with TRBJ1-2; maybe TRBD1 (5 bases). Per germline, CDR1 MNHEY and CDR2 SMNVEV (reference sequence). V lost 5 bases and J lost 4, with 11 bases in between. This CDR3 has 13 residues. As DNA, the CDR3 is TGTGCCAGCAGTATCGCGGGACGCTATGGCTACACCTTC. Amino acids: CASSIAGRYGYTF.

The chain links TRBV2 to TRBJ2-7; the match to TRBD1 covers 8 bases. This CDR3 region has 16 residues. J was trimmed by 1 base and V by 5 bases; bases with no gene match: 10. Per the germline V gene, CDR1 is SNHLY and CDR2 is FYNNEI. The CDR3 DNA reads as TGTGCCAGCAGTCTTCCCAAGGACAGGGAGTCCTACGAGCAGTACTTC. Its protein is CASSLPKDRESYEQYF.

The chain is built from TRBV6-5 and TRBJ1-2; the match to TRBD1 covers 7 bases. Germline V gene sequence: CDR1 MNHEY, CDR2 SVGAGI. V lost 7 bases and J lost 5; bases outside the gene matches: 10. The CDR3 consists of 14 residues. The CDR3 protein is CASNSQGVGYGYTF. The DNA for the CDR3 is TGTGCCAGCAACTCCCAGGGGGTAGGGTATGGCTACACCTTC.

The sample holds a few counts of this clone. The V gene is TRBV6-4, the J gene TRBJ2-1; 9 bases are a match to TRBD2. The CDR3 has 16 amino acids. The germline V gene has CDR1 MRHNA and CDR2 SNTAGT. V trimming: 3 bases; J trimming: 8 bases; junction bases outside the gene matches: 11. In DNA form, the CDR3 reads TGTGCCAGCAGTGAAGCCGGCGTAGCGGGAGTCGATGAGCAGTTCTTC. Protein: CASSEAGVAGVDEQFF.

The chain employs TRBV7-9 and TRBJ1-1; 12 positions match TRBD1. V lost 5 bases to trimming and J lost 3 bases; unmatched junction nucleotides: 16. The CDR3 contains 19 residues. Germline loops: CDR1 SEHNR, CDR2 FQNEAQ (reference sequence). In DNA form, the CDR3 reads TGTGCCAGCAGCACCACAAGAGGGACAGGGGGCGGTCGCGACACTGAAGCTTTCTTT. It translates to CASSTTRGTGGGRDTEAFF.

V usage is TRBV5-8 and J usage is TRBJ1-1, with D possibly being TRBD1 (6 bases). Per the germline V gene, CDR1 is SGHTS and CDR2 is YDEGEE. The CDR3 contains 15 residues. Trimming took 2 bases from V and 8 from J, leaving 19 bases between them. The CDR3 reads CASSFDTGLPPEAFF. CDR3 sequence (DNA): TGTGCCAGCAGCTTTGATACAGGGTTACCCCCCGAAGCTTTCTTT.

V gene TRBV4-1 combines with J gene TRBJ2-1, with 11 bases fitting TRBD2. J gave up 0 bases and V 5 bases, and 18 bases lay outside the gene matches. CDR1 MGHRA and CDR2 YSYEKL come from the germline V gene. The CDR3 is 21 residues long. DNA of the CDR3: TGCGCCAGCAGCAAAGTACTTTCGGGACTAGCGGATAAGAGCTCCTACAATGAGCAGTTCTTC. Its translation is CASSKVLSGLADKSSYNEQFF.

This clone has ten or more counts. This chain links TRBV2 with TRBJ2-2; no firm D call. V was shortened by 5 bases and J by 2 bases, with 3 bases between the two germline ends. This CDR3 is built from 12 residues. Per the germline V gene, CDR1 is SNHLY and CDR2 is FYNNEI. The DNA for the CDR3 is TGTGCCAGCAGTCCTAACACCGGGGAGCTGTTTTTT. It codes for CASSPNTGELFF.

This chain links TRBV11-2 with TRBJ2-1, with 13 positions matching TRBD2. J gave up 5 bases and V 1 base, and 5 bases lay outside the gene matches. The V gene's germline CDR1 is SGHAT and CDR2 FQNNGV. The CDR3 sequence is 17 residues long. CDR3 nucleotide sequence: TGTGCCAGCAGCTTAGTCCGAGGGACTAGCGGGAACAATGAGCAGTTCTTC. This sequence encodes CASSLVRGTSGNNEQFF.

This chain joins TRBV19 and TRBJ1-2; possibly TRBD1 for D (5 bases). V was shortened by 10 bases and J by 7 bases, with 16 bases between the two germline ends. Looked up from germline, CDR1 is LNHDA and CDR2 is SQIVND (reference sequence). The CDR3 runs to 12 residues. CDR3 sequence reads: CATVRQGGGYTF. CDR3 nucleotides: TGTGCCACCGTACGGCAGGGAGGTGGCTACACCTTC.

V gene TRBV28 combines with J gene TRBJ1-5, with TRBD1 as a possible D gene (5 bases). The CDR3 extends over 15 amino acids. V lost 6 bases and J 4 bases, leaving 16 bases between the germline ends. Germline CDR1 is MDHEN and CDR2 is SYDVKM. The CDR3 loop reads CASSRGAAGNQPQHF. The CDR3 region has the DNA TGTGCCAGCAGCCGCGGGGCGGCGGGGAATCAGCCCCAGCATTTT.

The V call is TRBV2, the J call TRBJ2-7; 9 nucleotides match TRBD1. V shed 6 bases, J shed 6 bases, and the junction held 3 bases outside the gene matches. Germline CDR1 and CDR2: SNHLY and FYNNEI. This CDR3 is built from 12 residues. In DNA form, the CDR3 reads TGTGCCAGCAGCCGGGACAGGGCCGAGCAGTACTTC. It translates to CASSRDRAEQYF.

This chain joins TRBV15 and TRBJ2-3; TRBD2 matches 13 bases. Germline CDR1 is LNHNV and CDR2 is YYDKDF (reference sequence). V lost 5 bases to trimming and J lost 2 bases; unmatched junction nucleotides: 1. The CDR3 is 15 residues long. CDR3 coding DNA: TGTGCCACCAGCGGGACTAGCGGGATCACAGATACGCAGTATTTT. Protein sequence: CATSGTSGITDTQYF.

The V and J genes are TRBV19 and TRBJ2-2; TRBD1 aligns across 7 bases. This CDR3 region has 12 residues. V was pared by 7 bases and J by 7 bases, with 3 bases of the junction left unmatched. Germline V gene sequence: CDR1 LNHDA, CDR2 SQIVND (reference sequence). CDR3 nucleotide sequence: TGTGCCAGTACCTCAGGGGGCGGGGAGCTGTTTTTT. The encoded protein is CASTSGGGELFF.

This chain links TRBV7-9 with TRBJ2-2; D may be TRBD2 (6 bases). CDR3 length: 12 amino acids. Germline V lookup: CDR1 SEHNR, CDR2 FQNEAQ (reference sequence). V was trimmed by 6 bases and J by 7 bases, leaving 9 bases between them. Written as DNA, the CDR3 is TGTGCCAGCAGACGGGACTTCGGGGAGCTGTTTTTT. This codes for CASRRDFGELFF.

The J gene is TRBJ1-2, the V gene TRBV21-1; the DNA was not compared with TRBD1, the D call given in the table. TRBV21-1 is deemed a pseudogene. This CDR3 contains 15 residues. CDR3 in DNA: TGTGCCAGCAGCAAGGGGGACAGGCATGACTATGGCTACACCTTC. Translated: CASSKGDRHDYGYTF.

V and J are TRBV7-3 and TRBJ2-3; TRBD2 aligns across 12 bases. With V trimmed by 3 bases and J by 8 bases, 6 bases remained unmatched. The CDR3 consists of 15 residues. Germline CDR1 is SGHTA and CDR2 is FQGTGA. This CDR3 reads CASSFETSGSSTQYF. As DNA, the CDR3 is TGTGCCAGCAGCTTCGAGACTAGCGGGAGCAGTACGCAGTATTTT. Supplemented by reference TRBV7-3 and TRBJ2-3, the full variable domain reads GAGVSQTPSNKVTEKGKYVELRCDPISGHTALYWYRQSLGQGPEFLIYFQGTGAADDSGLPNDRFFAVRPEGSVSTLKIQRTERGDSAVYLCASSFETSGSSTQYFGPGTRLTVL.

J is TRBJ1-6 and V is TRBV30; no definite D call. Germline CDR1 and CDR2: GTSNPN and SVGIG (reference sequence). This CDR3 comprises 15 residues. Trimming pared 0 bases from V and 4 bases from J, leaving 10 bases between. The CDR3 spells CAWSVESPYNSPLHF. CDR3 sequence (DNA): TGTGCCTGGAGTGTAGAGTCACCATATAATTCACCCCTCCACTTT.

The rearrangement uses TRBV4-2 and TRBJ2-3, with D perhaps TRBD2 (5 bases). V shed 1 base and J shed 6 bases, with 11 bases lying between them. The germline V gene encodes CDR1 LGHNA and CDR2 YNFKEQ. The CDR3 spans 14 residues. CDR3 in DNA: TGTGCCAGCAGCCAAGGAGGGTCTAGTGATACGCAGTATTTT. The encoded protein is CASSQGGSSDTQYF.

The chain couples TRBV13 to TRBJ2-6, with 9 bases matching TRBD1. CDR1 and CDR2 from the germline V gene are PRHDT and FYEKMQ (reference sequence). CDR3 length: 17 residues. The V segment lost 5 bases and the J segment 0 bases; nucleotides outside the gene matches: 5. CDR3 nucleotide sequence: TGTGCCAGCAGCGTACAGGGGGCAAACTCTGGGGCCAACGTCCTGACTTTC. Its protein product is CASSVQGANSGANVLTF.

This clone showed up just once. The rearrangement uses TRBV14 and TRBJ1-6, with D hard to call. Trimming pared 0 bases from V and 11 bases from J, leaving 8 bases between. The CDR3 spans 13 residues. CDR1 SGHDN and CDR2 FVKESK come from the germline V gene. The CDR3 DNA follows: TGTGCCAGCAGCCAAGATCCGGCGGCACCCCTCCACTTT. Its protein is CASSQDPAAPLHF.

V is TRBV3-1 (or the pseudogene TRBV3-2) and J is TRBJ1-2; TRBD1 matches at 8 bases. V lost 1 base, J lost 4 bases, and 2 bases stayed unmatched. The germline CDR1 and CDR2 sequences are LGHDT and YNNKEL (reference sequence). There are 14 residues in the CDR3. CDR3 residues: CASSQGDRGYGYTF. Written as DNA, the CDR3 is TGTGCCAGCAGCCAAGGTGACAGGGGCTATGGCTACACCTTC.

The chain joins TRBV12-3 or TRBV12-4 to TRBJ1-1; no reliable D call. This CDR3 contains 13 residues. Trimming stripped 7 bases from V and 2 bases from J, with 11 bases between. The CDR3 is CASNPRENTEAFF. CDR3 sequence (DNA): TGTGCCAGCAATCCGCGGGAAAACACTGAAGCTTTCTTT.

This clone has just a few counts. The chain carries TRBV7-2 and TRBJ2-6; 11 nucleotides line up with TRBD2. The CDR3 runs 17 residues. The germline CDR1 and CDR2 sequences are SGHTA and FQGNSA. V lost 3 bases to trimming and J lost 4 bases; unmatched junction nucleotides: 5. DNA of the CDR3: TGTGCCAGCAGCTTTACTAGCGGGGGACGGGGGGCCAACGTCCTGACTTTC. It is translated as CASSFTSGGRGANVLTF.

The V call is TRBV7-9, the J call TRBJ2-7; D is undetermined. Germline CDR1 SEHNR, CDR2 FQNEAQ (reference sequence). The CDR3 extends over 14 amino acids. Trimming removed 5 bases from V and 2 bases from J, with 13 bases in between. The CDR3 here is CASSATGAPYEQYF. The DNA of the CDR3 is TGTGCCAGCAGCGCGACTGGAGCTCCCTACGAGCAGTACTTC.

The chain has TRBV2 and TRBJ1-3, with D maybe TRBD1 (5 bases). This CDR3 has 16 residues. Germline V CDR1 and CDR2: SNHLY, FYNNEI. The V end lost 2 bases, the J end lost 0 bases, and 11 bases lay between the germline ends. CDR3 coding DNA: TGTGCCAGCAGTGAACAGGGCCCGAGCTCTGGAAACACCATATATTTT. Encoded protein: CASSEQGPSSGNTIYF.